The text below deals with one T cell receptor (beta chain). Its antigen is not yet known. Per-base qualities were not stored, and no clone one base away is much larger. The TCR beta CDR3 regions were amplified from RNA transcripts. A first-round RT-PCR of the TCR CDR3 used the HTBI primer set with the Qiagen OneStep RT-PCR kit. A second multiplex PCR round built the libraries, followed by size selection and purification. Libraries were sequenced paired-end with 100 bp reads on an Illumina HiSeq2000. Concerning the study's data processing: SOAPnuke was used to process the raw data, with reads discarded if the reads contained adapters or uncalled bases, had a mean Phred below 15, or lacked an exact constant-primer or identifier match. COPE v1.2.5 was used to merge high-quality paired reads, and clonotypes were defined as unique nucleotide sequences. MiTCR v1.1 was used to align the clonotypes against IMGT TRBV, TRBD and TRBJ reference segments. The analysis included only V-J combinations with a frequency above 0.0001, which together covered approximately 99% of the repertoires. The TCS score was defined as F50 (clonal expansion) divided by E x V (chaos), with BLOSUM62-based TCRdist calculated between CDR3 peptides within each V-J. Welch's t-statistics and random forest reduced 500 to 650 V-J features to fewer than 15, which were used in a naive Bayes classifier (R e1071). TCRdb took the public reads, trimmed them with fastp at Q25, ran MiXCR for clone calling and kept in-frame beta chains. Duplicate CDR3 protein sequences are folded into a single record with the most common DNA and genes. TCRdb, not the authors, supplied the V and J calls. This sample comprises approximately 520,000 distinct CDR3 sequences, less than 25% of them detected only once. About 30% of the sample lies in the top ten.

This sample was included in a study of T cells in Graves' hyperthyroidism and ophthalmopathy (dated 2019 in TCRdb). Turning to the overall study: Peripheral blood samples were taken at initial diagnosis, before any treatment was given. An independent validation cohort of 18 to 20 hyperthyroidism patients and some 15 patients who later progressed to ophthalmopathy tested prospective prediction of ophthalmopathy. The 90 to 100 discovery patients were randomly divided into training and test sets at a 7:3 ratio. Once sampling was done, hyperthyroidism patients were given methimazole at a starting dose of 30 mg daily, whereas ophthalmopathy patients were given high-dose intravenous methylprednisolone. According to the paper, TCR Vbeta CDR3 sequencing was carried out on roughly 130 peripheral blood samples, which came from 40 to 45 ophthalmopathy, about 75 hyperthyroidism and about 17 progressor patients. A discovery cohort of about a hundred patients, fewer than 50 with Graves' ophthalmopathy and about 58 with stable Graves' hyperthyroidism, was used to find distinguishing TCR V-J signatures. In more than five Graves' hyperthyroidism patients, the study also compared T-cell repertoires from thyroid tissue with T-cell repertoires from blood. The study at large found these results: Sample size was not statistically predetermined, and blinding of investigators to group allocation was not performed. Most expanded thyroid clonotypes (frequency above 0.001) were also found in blood, which suggests that blood repertoires may mirror thyroid immune responses. During validation, the model predicted progression to ophthalmopathy a median of approximately six months ahead of onset, with almost 71% sensitivity and less than 85% specificity. A model built on a 13 V-J signature distinguished ophthalmopathy from stable hyperthyroidism, reaching roughly 88% sensitivity and about 81% specificity in cross-validation and 80%/75% in testing.

Graves' hyperthyroidism was defined as stable when no progression to ophthalmopathy occurred over 18 months of follow-up. Hyperthyroidism patients were aged 18 to 65 years and newly diagnosed, with disease duration of less than 2 months. Patients with uncontrolled infections, other autoimmune diseases, pregnancy or lactation were excluded. Diagnoses relied on clinical symptoms, serum thyroxine and TRAb, thyroid ultrasound and orbital computed tomography. PBMCs were isolated from around 10 ml of fresh peripheral blood by Ficoll-Paque density gradient centrifugation. Trizol reagent was used to extract total RNA, and RNA quality was then checked on an Agilent 2100 Bioanalyzer. The CDR3 sequence holds 17 residues, the cysteine and phenylalanine included. Here the CDR3 DNA is all that survives: 51 bases in frame from base 1. Looking up the germline V gene yields CDR1 KGHSH and CDR2 LQKENI. V and J are truncated by 6 bases and 0 bases respectively, leaving an intervening sequence of 20 bases.

Sequenced input: blood. The chain is made from TRBV18 and TRBJ1-1; the D gene is perhaps TRBD1, on 6 matching bases. This TCR was recovered from a man aged 18 to 29 with Graves' hyperthyroidism. The CDR3 loop reads CASSKGGQSPLNTEAFF. The nucleotides are TGTGCCAGCTCCAAAGGAGGACAGAGCCCCTTGAACACTGAAGCTTTCTTT.